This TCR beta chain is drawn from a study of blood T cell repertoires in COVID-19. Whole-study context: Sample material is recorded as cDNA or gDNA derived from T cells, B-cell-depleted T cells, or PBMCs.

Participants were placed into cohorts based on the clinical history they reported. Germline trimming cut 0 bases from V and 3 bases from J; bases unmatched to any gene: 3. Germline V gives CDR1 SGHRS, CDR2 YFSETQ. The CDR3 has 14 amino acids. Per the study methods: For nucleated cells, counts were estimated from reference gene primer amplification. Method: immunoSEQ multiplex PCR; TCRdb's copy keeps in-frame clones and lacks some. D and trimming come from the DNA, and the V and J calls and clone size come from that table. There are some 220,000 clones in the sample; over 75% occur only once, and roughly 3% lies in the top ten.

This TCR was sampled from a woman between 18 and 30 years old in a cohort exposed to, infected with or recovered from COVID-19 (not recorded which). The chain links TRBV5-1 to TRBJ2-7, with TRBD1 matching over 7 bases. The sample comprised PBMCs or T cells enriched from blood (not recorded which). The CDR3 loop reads CASSLVQGNYEQYF. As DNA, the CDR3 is TGCGCCAGCAGCTTGGTACAGGGGAACTACGAGCAGTACTTC.